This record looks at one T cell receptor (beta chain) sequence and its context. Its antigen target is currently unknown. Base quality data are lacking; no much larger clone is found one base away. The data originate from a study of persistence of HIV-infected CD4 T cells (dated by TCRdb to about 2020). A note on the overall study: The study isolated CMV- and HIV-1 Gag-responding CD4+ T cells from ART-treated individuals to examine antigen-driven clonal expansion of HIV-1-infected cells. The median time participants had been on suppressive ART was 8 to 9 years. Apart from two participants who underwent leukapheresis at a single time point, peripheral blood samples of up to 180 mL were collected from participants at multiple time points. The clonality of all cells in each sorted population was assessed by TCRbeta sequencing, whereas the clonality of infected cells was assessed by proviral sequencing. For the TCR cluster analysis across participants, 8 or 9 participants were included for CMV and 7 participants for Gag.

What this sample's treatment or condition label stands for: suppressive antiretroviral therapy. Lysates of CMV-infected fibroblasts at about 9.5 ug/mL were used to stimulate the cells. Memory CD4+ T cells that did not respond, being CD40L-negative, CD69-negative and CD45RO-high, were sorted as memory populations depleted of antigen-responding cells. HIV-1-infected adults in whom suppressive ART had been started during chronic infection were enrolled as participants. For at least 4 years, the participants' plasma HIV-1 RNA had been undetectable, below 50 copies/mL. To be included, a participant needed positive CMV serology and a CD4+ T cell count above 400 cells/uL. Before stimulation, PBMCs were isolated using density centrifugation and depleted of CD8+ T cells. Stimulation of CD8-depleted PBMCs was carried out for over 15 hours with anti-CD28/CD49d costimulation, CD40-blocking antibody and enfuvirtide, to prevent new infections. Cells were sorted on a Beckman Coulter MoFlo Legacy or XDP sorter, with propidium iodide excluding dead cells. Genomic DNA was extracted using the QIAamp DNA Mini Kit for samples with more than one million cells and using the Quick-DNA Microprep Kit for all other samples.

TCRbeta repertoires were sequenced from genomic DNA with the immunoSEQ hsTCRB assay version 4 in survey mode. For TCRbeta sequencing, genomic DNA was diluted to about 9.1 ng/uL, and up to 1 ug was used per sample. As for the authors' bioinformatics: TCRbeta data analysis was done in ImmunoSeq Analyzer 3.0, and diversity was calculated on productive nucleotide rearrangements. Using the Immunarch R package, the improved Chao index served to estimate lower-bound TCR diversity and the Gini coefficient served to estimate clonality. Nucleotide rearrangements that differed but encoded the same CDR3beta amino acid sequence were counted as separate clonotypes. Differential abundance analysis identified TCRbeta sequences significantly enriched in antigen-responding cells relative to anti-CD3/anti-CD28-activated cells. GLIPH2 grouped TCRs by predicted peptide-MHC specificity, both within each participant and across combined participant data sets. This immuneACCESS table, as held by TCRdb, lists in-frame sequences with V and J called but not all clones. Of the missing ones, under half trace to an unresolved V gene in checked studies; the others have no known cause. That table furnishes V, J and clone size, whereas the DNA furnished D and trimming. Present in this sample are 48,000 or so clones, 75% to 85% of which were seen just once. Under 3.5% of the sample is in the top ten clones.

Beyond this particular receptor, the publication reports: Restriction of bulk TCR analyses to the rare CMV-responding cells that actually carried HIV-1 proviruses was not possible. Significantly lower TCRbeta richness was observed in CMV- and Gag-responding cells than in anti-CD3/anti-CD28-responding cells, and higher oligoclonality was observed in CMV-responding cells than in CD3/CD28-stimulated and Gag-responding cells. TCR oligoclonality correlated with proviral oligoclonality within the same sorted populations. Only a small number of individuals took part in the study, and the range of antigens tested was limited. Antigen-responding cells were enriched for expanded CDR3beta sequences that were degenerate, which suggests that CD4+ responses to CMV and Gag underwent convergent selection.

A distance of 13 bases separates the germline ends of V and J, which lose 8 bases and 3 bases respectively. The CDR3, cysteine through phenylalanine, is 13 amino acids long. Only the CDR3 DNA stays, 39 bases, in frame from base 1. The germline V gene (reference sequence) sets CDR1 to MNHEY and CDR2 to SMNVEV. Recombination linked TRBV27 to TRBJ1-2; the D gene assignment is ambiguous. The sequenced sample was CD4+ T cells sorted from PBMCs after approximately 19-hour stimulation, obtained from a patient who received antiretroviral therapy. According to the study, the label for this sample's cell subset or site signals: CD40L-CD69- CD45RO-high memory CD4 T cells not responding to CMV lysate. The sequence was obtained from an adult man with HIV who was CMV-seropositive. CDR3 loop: CASWEPRDYGYTF. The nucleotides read TGTGCCAGCTGGGAGCCCCGCGACTATGGCTACACCTTC.